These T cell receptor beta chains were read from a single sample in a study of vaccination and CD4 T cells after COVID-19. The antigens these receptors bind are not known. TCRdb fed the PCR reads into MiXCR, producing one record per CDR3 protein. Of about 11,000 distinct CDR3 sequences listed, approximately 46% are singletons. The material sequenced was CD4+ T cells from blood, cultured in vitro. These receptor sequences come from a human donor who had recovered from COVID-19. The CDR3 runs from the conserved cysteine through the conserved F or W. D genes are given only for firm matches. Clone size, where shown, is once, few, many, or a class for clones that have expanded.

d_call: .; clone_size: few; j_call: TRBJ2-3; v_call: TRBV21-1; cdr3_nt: TGTGCCAGCAGCACAGATACGCAGTATTTT; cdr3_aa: CASSTDTQYF
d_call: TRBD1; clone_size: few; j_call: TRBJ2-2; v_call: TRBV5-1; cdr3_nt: TGCGCCAGCAGCCCAGGGACAGTTACCGGGGAGCTGTTTTTT; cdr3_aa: CASSPGTVTGELFF
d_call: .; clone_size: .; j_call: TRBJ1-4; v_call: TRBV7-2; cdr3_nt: TGTGCCAGCAGCCCCGAATACAGTAATGAAAAACTGTTTTTT; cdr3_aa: CASSPEYSNEKLFF
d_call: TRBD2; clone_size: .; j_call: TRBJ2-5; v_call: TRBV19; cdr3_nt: TGTGCCAGTAGTGCTAGCGGAATGGCGCAAGAGACCCAGTACTTC; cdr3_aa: CASSASGMAQETQYF
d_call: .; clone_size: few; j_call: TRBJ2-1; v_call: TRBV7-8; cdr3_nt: TGTGCCAGCAGCATAAGCAGCGGATTCTACAATGAGCAGTTCTTC; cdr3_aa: CASSISSGFYNEQFF
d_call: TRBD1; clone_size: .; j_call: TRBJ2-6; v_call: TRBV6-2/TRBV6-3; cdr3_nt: TGTGCCAGCAGGTCTAAGCTCGGGACAGCATCTGGGGCCAACGTCCTGACTTTC; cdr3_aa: CASRSKLGTASGANVLTF
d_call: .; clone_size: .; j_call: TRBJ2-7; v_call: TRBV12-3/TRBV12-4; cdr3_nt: TGTGCCAGCAGTTTCGGAGTTTCCCTTTCCTACGAGCAGTACTTC; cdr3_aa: CASSFGVSLSYEQYF
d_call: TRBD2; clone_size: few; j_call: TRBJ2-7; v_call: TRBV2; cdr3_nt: TGTGCCAGCAGGGGACTAAATTACGAGCAGTACTTC; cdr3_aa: CASRGLNYEQYF
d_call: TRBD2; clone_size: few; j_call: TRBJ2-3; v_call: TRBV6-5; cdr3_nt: TGTGCCAGCAGTTATGGGACTAGTCGCACAGATACGCAGTATTTT; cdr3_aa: CASSYGTSRTDTQYF
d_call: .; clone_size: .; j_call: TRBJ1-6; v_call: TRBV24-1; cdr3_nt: TGTGCCACCAGTGCCGGGTTCGATAATTCACCCCTCCACTTT; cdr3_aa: CATSAGFDNSPLHF
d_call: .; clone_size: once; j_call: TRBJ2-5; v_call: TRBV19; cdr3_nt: TGTGCCAGTAGTATTCGCTTGGGCAGGGCCCCGGTACAAGAGACCCAGTACTTC; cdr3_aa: CASSIRLGRAPVQETQYF
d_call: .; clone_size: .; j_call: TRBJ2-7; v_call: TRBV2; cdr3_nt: TGTGCCAGCAGAGATACAAGCTCTGGGGAGCAGTACTTC; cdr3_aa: CASRDTSSGEQYF
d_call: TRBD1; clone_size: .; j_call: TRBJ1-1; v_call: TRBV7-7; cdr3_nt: TGTGCTAGCAGCTTAAAACAGGGGGCTGAAGCTTTCTTT; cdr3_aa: CASSLKQGAEAFF
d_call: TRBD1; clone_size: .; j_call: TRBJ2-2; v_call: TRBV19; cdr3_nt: TGTGCCAGCCGGGACAGGGACACCGGGGAGCTGTTTTTT; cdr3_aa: CASRDRDTGELFF
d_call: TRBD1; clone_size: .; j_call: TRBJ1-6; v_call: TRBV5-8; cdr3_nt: TGTGCCAGCAGCTCGGGACAGCACGTAAATAATTCACCCCTCCACTTT; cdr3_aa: CASSSGQHVNNSPLHF
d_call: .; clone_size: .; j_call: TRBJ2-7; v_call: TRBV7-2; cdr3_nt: TGTGCCAGCAGCTTAGCGGTTCGAGTAAGCTCCTACGAGCAGTACTTC; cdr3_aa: CASSLAVRVSSYEQYF
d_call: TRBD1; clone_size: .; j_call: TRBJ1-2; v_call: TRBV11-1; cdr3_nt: TGTGCCAGTTATTGGGCCGGGACAGGGTTAACCTATGGCTACACCTTC; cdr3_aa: CASYWAGTGLTYGYTF
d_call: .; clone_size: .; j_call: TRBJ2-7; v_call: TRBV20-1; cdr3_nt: TGCAGTGCCGGGTCCAGTCTGTACGAGCAGTACTTC; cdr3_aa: CSAGSSLYEQYF
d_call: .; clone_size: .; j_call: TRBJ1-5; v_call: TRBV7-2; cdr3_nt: TGTGCCAGCAGTCCGGTGGCGCTTTTCAATCAGCCCCAGCATTTT; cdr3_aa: CASSPVALFNQPQHF
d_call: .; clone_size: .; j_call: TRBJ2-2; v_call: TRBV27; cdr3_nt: TGTGCCAGCAGTTTTGCAGAGTACACCGGGGAGCTGTTTTTT; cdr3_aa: CASSFAEYTGELFF
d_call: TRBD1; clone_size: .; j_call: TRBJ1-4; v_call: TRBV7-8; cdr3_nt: TGTGCCAGCAGCAATGATCGACAGGGGGATGAAAAACTGTTTTTT; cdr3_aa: CASSNDRQGDEKLFF
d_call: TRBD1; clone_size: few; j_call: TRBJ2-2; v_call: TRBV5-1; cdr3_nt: TGCGCCAGCAGCCTCAACACGGGACAGCCCACCGGGGAGCTGTTTTTT; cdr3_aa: CASSLNTGQPTGELFF
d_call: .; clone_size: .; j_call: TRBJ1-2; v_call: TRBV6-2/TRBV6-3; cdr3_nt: TGTGCCAGCAGTCCCGGCGGACCTCAAAGCTATGGCTACACCTTC; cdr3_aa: CASSPGGPQSYGYTF
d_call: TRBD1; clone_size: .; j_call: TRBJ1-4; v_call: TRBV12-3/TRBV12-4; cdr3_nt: TGTGCCAGCAGTATCCAGGGGGCTGGTGAAAAACTGTTTTTT; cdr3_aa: CASSIQGAGEKLFF
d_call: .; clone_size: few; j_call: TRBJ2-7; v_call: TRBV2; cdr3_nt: TGTGCCAGCAGTCCGACGGGCTTCTACGAGCAGTACTTC; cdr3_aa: CASSPTGFYEQYF
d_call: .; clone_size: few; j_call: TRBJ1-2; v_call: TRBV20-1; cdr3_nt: TGCAGTGCTACGAACTATGGCTACACCTTC; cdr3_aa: CSATNYGYTF
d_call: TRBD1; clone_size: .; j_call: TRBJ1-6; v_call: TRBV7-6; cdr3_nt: TGTGCCAGCAGCAGGGGGCAGGCCGATAATTCACCCCTCCACTTT; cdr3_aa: CASSRGQADNSPLHF
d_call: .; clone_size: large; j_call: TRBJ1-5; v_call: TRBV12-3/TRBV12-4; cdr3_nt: TGTGCCAGCAGTTTAGGGGCGGGCAATCAGCCCCAGCATTTT; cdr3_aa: CASSLGAGNQPQHF
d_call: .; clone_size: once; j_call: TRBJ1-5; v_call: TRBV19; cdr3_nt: TGTGCCAGTAGTACCCTGAAGAGAGGGAATTCTCAGCCCCAGCATTTT; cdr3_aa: CASSTLKRGNSQPQHF
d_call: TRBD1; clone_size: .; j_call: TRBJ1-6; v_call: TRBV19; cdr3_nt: TGTGCCAGTAGTGGGACAGGGGTCAGGAATTCACCCCTCCACTTT; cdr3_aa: CASSGTGVRNSPLHF
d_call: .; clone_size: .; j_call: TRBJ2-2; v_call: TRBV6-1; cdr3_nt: TGTGCCAGCAGTGAATTTGTTCTCGGTTCTAGGGTTCCCACCGGGGAGCTGTTTTTT; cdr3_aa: CASSEFVLGSRVPTGELFF
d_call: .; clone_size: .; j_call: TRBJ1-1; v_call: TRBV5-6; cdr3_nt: TGTGCCAGCAGCTGGGGGGGAGGGAGTCGGGTGAACACTGAAGCTTTCTTT; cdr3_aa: CASSWGGGSRVNTEAFF
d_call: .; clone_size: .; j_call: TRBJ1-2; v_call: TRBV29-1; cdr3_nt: TGCAGCGTTGTGGACGGGACCTACACCTTC; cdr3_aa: CSVVDGTYTF
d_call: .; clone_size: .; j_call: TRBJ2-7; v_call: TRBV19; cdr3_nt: TGTGCCAGTAGTCCCCCGGGTAGCGCCAATTATTACGAGCAGTACTTC; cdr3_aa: CASSPPGSANYYEQYF
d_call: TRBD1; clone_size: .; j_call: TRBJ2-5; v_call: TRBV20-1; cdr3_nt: TGCAGTGCCAAACCAAACCTTGGGACAGGGGGCGGCGAGACCCAGTACTTC; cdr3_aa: CSAKPNLGTGGGETQYF
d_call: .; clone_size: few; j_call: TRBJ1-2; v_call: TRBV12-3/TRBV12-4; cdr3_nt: TGTGCCAGCAGTTTAACGGGGGGTGTCTATGGCTACACCTTC; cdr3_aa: CASSLTGGVYGYTF
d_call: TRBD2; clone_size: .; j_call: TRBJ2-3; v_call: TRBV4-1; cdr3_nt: TGCGCCAGCAGTACCCTAAGCGGGAGGGCTCCAGATACGCAGTATTTT; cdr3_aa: CASSTLSGRAPDTQYF
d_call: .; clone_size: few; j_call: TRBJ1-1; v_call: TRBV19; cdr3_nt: TGTGCCAGTAGTATAGGTGGGGTCGGGAGCACTGAAGCTTTCTTT; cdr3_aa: CASSIGGVGSTEAFF
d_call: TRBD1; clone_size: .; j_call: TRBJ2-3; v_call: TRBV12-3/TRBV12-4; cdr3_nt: TGTGCCAGCAGCCAGAGGACAGGGAGCACAGATACGCAGTATTTT; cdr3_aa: CASSQRTGSTDTQYF
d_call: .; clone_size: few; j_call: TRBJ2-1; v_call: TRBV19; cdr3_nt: TGTGCCAGTAGTATAGGGCCATCGAGAATGAATGAGCAGTTCTTC; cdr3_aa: CASSIGPSRMNEQFF